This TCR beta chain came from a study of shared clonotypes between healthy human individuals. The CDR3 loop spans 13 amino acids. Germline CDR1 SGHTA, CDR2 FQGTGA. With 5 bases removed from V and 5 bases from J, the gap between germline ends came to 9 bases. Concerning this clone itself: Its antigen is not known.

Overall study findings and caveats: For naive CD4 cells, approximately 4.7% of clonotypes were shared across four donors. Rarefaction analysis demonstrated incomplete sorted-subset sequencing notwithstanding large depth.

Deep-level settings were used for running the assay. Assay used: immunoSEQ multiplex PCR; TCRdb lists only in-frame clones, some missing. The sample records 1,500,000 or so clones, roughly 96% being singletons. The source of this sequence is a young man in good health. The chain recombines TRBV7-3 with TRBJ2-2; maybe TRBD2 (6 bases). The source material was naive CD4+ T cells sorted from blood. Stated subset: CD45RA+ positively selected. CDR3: CASSPRGTGELFF. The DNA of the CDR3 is TGTGCCAGCAGCCCCCGGGGGACCGGGGAGCTGTTTTTT.